This T cell receptor beta chain comes out of a study of blood T cell repertoires in COVID-19. Across the study: Collection of acute and convalescent COVID-19 samples took place in the United States, Italy and Spain. PBMCs, B-cell-depleted T cells, or T cells provided the cDNA or gDNA that made up the material.

Authors' methods: By means of reference gene primer amplification, nucleated cell counts were estimated. The method was immunoSEQ multiplex PCR; TCRdb's version includes in-frame clones alone and lacks a portion of them. D and trimming come from the DNA, and the V and J calls and clone size come from that table. This table holds around 120,000 clones, almost 85% found once. The CDR3 has 14 amino acids. Unmatched junction bases numbered 3, after V lost 1 base and J lost 5 bases. Germline V gene lookup returns CDR1 LGHNA and CDR2 YSLEER. Material for sequencing was peripheral blood. The clonotype comes from a man aged 65-85 years with active or convalescent COVID-19. The rearrangement joins TRBV4-3 to TRBJ2-3, with 7 positions matching TRBD2. CDR3 protein: CASSQGLARDTQYF. Written as DNA, the CDR3 is TGCGCCAGCAGCCAAGGACTAGCTCGAGATACGCAGTATTTT.